Sequencing of this TCR beta chain was carried out in a study of CD4 and CD8 cells across lung adenocarcinoma regions listed by TCRdb under 2018. Describing the broader study: The study compared tumor centers with tumor margins to examine intratumor heterogeneity of the T cell receptor repertoire.

The protocol used for the library was PCR. Sequencing took place on a HiSeq X Ten. The public reads were run again by TCRdb, first through fastp at Q25 and then through MiXCR, and only productive beta chains were kept. Rows with one shared CDR3 protein collapse into an entry with the most common genes and DNA. This sample holds approximately 6,000 distinct CDR3 sequences; around 49% were observed only once. The ten largest account for about 90% of the sample. Patients with localized lung adenocarcinoma, a subtype of non-small cell lung cancer, were used as donors. The margins of localized lung adenocarcinomas were where the samples came from. For TCR repertoire analysis, CD8+ T cells from tumor tissue were profiled apart from CD4+ T cells. This clonotype has more than one count but fewer than ten. It lacks a known antigen. The sample holds no much larger clone one base away, and base qualities are not on file.

This receptor was obtained from a male donor with lung adenocarcinoma. The CD4 and CD8 labels of this study may be unreliable. The specimen sequenced was CD8+ T cells from the margin of a lung tumor. The sample's cell subset or site label, in plain terms: tumor margin region.

At the DNA level, the sequence is TGTGCCAGCAGCTTTACACAGGGAAACAATGAGCAGTACTTC. The resulting protein is CASSFTQGNNEQYF. The rearranged chain carries TRBV7-2 and TRBJ2-1; a tentative D match to TRBD1 spans 6 bases. TRBJ2-7 explains the end of the DNA better; the J call may be wrong. From the cysteine through the phenylalanine, the CDR3 covers 14 amino acids. Only the CDR3 region is kept as DNA, spanning 42 bases read in frame from base 1. The germline V gene encodes CDR1 SGHTA and CDR2 FQGNSA.